A single sample gave rise to the 13 T cell receptor beta chains below, sequenced in a study of graft-versus-host responses after intestinal transplantation (dated by TCRdb to the early 2020s). Library generation was performed with the immunoSEQ multiplex PCR assay. TCRdb stores this immuneACCESS table with in-frame sequences only. Part of the clones is absent; in the studies checked, under half of the shortfall reflects unresolved V genes, and no reason is known for the rest. The sample profile shows over 100,000 clones; 87% of them were found once. The top ten clonotypes cover 0.7% to 0.9% of the sample. The meaning of the sample's time point label: cells obtained before transplantation from donor or recipient. Their antigens are not known. The source was unstimulated CD4+ T cells sorted from spleen or lymph node cells, collected before intestinal transplant. The receptors were sampled from a human donor who received an intestinal transplant.

The chain combines TRBV19 with TRBJ2-1, with 10 bases identical to TRBD2. CDR3 length equals 15 residues. Germline V lookup: CDR1 LNHDA, CDR2 SQIVND (reference sequence). The V gene end was trimmed by 5 bases and the J gene end by 4 bases; junction bases not matched to a gene: 5. CDR3 coding DNA: TGTGCCAGTAGTGCACTAGCGGGACCATACAATGAGCAGTTCTTC. Residues: CASSALAGPYNEQFF.

This clone appeared a single time. The V call is TRBV11-2, the J call TRBJ2-7; the match to TRBD2 covers 11 bases. The V gene's germline CDR1 is SGHAT and CDR2 FQNNGV. The CDR3 is made up of 15 amino acids. The V gene end was trimmed by 0 bases and the J gene end by 4 bases; junction bases not matched to a gene: 2. The CDR3: CASSLELAGGYEQYF. Written as DNA, the CDR3 is TGTGCCAGCAGCTTAGAGTTAGCGGGGGGGTACGAGCAGTACTTC.

The rearrangement uses TRBV6-5 and TRBJ1-3; TRBD1 matches 9 bases. The germline gives CDR1 MNHEY, CDR2 SVGAGI. V was clipped by 2 bases and J by 0 bases; unmatched bases: 2. There are 16 residues in the CDR3. CDR3 region: CASSYGDRVSGNTIYF. CDR3 DNA: TGTGCCAGCAGTTACGGGGACAGGGTCTCTGGAAACACCATATATTTT.

The gene calls are TRBV5-4 and TRBJ2-3; 9 bases align to TRBD2. The V gene's germline CDR1 is SGHNT and CDR2 YYREEE (reference sequence). With V trimmed by 6 bases and J by 5 bases, 7 bases remained unmatched. The CDR3 is 14 residues long. The CDR3 DNA is TGTGCCAGCATGAGCGGGAGGTTAGGAGATACGCAGTATTTT. Translated: CASMSGRLGDTQYF.

The chain is built from TRBV19 and TRBJ1-3; D unresolved. Trimming removed 10 bases at V and 2 bases at J, with 9 bases between. Germline V gene data show CDR1 as LNHDA and CDR2 as SQIVND (reference sequence). The CDR3 is 12 amino acids. This CDR3 reads CATSLAGNTIYF. The CDR3 DNA is TGTGCCACCTCCTTGGCTGGAAACACCATATATTTT.

This chain joins TRBV6-1 and TRBJ1-4; a possible D gene is TRBD1 (5 bases). The germline CDR1 and CDR2 sequences are MNHNS and SASEGT. The CDR3 length is 15 residues. The V end was cut by 7 bases, the J end by 0 bases, with 12 bases between. The CDR3, as DNA: TGTGCCAGCACCACCCGGGGCCCAACTAATGAAAAACTGTTTTTT. Its translation: CASTTRGPTNEKLFF.

The rearrangement uses TRBV5-5 and TRBJ2-6; D may be TRBD1 (6 bases). With 2 bases removed from V and 1 base from J, the gap between germline ends came to 16 bases. Germline V gene data show CDR1 as SGHKS and CDR2 as YYEKEE (reference sequence). This CDR3 has 18 residues. For the CDR3, the DNA is TGTGCCAGCAGCTTCGGACAGCCCCAAGGGTCTGGGGCCAACGTCCTGACTTTC. It is translated as CASSFGQPQGSGANVLTF.

About this clone itself: Other DNA sequences in this specimen translate into the identical CDR3. V usage is TRBV27 and J usage is TRBJ2-7; the D is unclear. Trimming left V 3 bases short and J 0 bases short, with 6 bases between. Germline assignment: CDR1 MNHEY and CDR2 SMNVEV (reference sequence). CDR3 length equals 13 residues. The CDR3, as DNA: TGTGCCAGCAGTTTGGTCTACTCCTACGAGCAGTACTTC. Encoded protein: CASSLVYSYEQYF.

The chain has TRBV5-1 and TRBJ1-1; D unclear. Trimming took 0 bases from V and 0 from J, leaving 9 bases between them. This CDR3 has 15 amino acids. Germline V gene sequence: CDR1 SGHRS, CDR2 YFSETQ. CDR3: CASSLGGDMNTEAFF. CDR3 DNA sequence: TGCGCCAGCAGCTTGGGGGGAGATATGAACACTGAAGCTTTCTTT.

The rearrangement joins TRBV7-9 to TRBJ1-2; a weak D match, TRBD1 (5 bases). Trimming took off 6 bases at V and 4 bases at J, with 18 bases between the two ends. CDR1 SEHNR and CDR2 FQNEAQ come from the germline V gene (reference sequence). This CDR3 contains 15 residues. CDR3: CASRPPMGVSYGYTF. CDR3 coding DNA: TGTGCCAGCAGGCCTCCGATGGGGGTTTCCTATGGCTACACCTTC.

CDR3 sequence (DNA): TGTGCCAGCAGTGAACGAGGTAGCGGCATCCAAGAGACCCAGTACTTC. Protein: CASSERGSGIQETQYF. V and J are TRBV2 and TRBJ2-5, with D maybe TRBD2 (6 bases). The CDR3 is 16 residues long. Germline-derived CDR1 and CDR2 are SNHLY and FYNNEI. The V end lost 2 bases, the J end lost 1 base, and 14 bases lay between the germline ends.

This chain links TRBV15 with TRBJ2-7, with a tentative D call TRBD1 (6 bases). Germline V gives CDR1 LNHNV, CDR2 YYDKDF (reference sequence). The CDR3 has 19 residues. V lost 4 bases to trimming and J lost 4 bases, with 29 bases between them. As DNA, the CDR3 is TGTGCCACCAGCACATCAAGAGGATTTTTAGGACAGAACCCATACGAGCAGTACTTC. Translation gives CATSTSRGFLGQNPYEQYF.

This sequence joins TRBV6-5 and TRBJ1-2; D gene ambiguous. Deletions cut 2 bases from V and 0 bases from J, with 10 bases between. Germline V gene data show CDR1 as MNHEY and CDR2 as SVGAGI. The CDR3 is 15 residues long. The CDR3 loop is CASSYTGLSNYGYTF. CDR3 in DNA: TGTGCCAGCAGTTACACCGGGCTATCTAACTATGGCTACACCTTC.